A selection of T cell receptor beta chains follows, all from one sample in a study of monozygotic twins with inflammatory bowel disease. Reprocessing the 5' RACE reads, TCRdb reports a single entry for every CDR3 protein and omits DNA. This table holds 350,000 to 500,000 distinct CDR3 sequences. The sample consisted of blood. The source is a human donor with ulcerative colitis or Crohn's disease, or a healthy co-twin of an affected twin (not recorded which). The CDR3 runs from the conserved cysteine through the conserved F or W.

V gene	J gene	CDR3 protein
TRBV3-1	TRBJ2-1	CASSQQGLAVYNEQFF
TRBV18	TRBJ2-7	CASSPTSGTFYPYEQYF
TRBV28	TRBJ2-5	CASRLDTEETQYF
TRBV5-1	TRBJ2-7	CASSRSGEGYEQYF
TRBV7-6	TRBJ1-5	CASSLTEDQPQHF
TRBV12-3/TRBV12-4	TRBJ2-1	CASVRYNEQFF
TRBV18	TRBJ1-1	CASSPVAGQGLLNTEAFF
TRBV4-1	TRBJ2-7	CASSHLDREVKNVYF
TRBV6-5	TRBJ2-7	CASSSPPTGTYEQYF
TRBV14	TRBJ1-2	CASSHPQGSGYTF
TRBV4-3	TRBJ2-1	CASSQRGAGIYNEQFF
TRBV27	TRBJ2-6	CASTAFGRLSGANVLTF
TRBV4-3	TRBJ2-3	CASSQGSEGARTDTQYF
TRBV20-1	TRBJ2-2	CSARGTEGQNTGELFF
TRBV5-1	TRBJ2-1	CASSTVTSGGSPGFF
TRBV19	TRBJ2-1	CASHGLNNEQFF
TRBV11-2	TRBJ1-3	CASSFGIQGNTIYF
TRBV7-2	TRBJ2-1	CASSWTSGGDFEQFF
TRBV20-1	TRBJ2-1	CSAPLIQDREQFF
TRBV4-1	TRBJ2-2	CASSLAFVRRAGELFF
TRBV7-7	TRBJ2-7	CASSSTGTGVSYEQYF
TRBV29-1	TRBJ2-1	CSVEGSPGEWNEQFF
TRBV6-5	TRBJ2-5	CASSFSGTDTIYQETQYF
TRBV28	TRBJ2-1	CASTEIAGGEQFF
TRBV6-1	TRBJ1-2	CASSEEQPGQSNYGYTF
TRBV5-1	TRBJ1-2	CASSLETYGYTF
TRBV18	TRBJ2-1	CASSQGDNEQFF
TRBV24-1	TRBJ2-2	CATSDRPPWGELFF
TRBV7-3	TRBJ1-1	CASSSRSAGTEAFF
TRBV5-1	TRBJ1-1	CASSWKPQVEAFF
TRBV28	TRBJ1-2	CASSSPQSGTRGYTF
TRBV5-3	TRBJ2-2	CARSSRCDPAGELFF
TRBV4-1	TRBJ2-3	CASSQFAGGTDTQYF
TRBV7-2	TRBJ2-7	CASSSGQGSYEQYF
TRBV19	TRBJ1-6	CASSNGGLNSPLHF
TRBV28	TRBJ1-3	CASTRRDRHSGNTIYF
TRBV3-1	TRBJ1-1	CASSFRLGWTEAFF
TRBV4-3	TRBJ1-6	CASSQDRGNSPLHF
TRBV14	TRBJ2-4	CASSQEEGVNIQYF
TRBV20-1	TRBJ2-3	CSAPQDLPRTDTQYF
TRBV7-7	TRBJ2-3	CASSLGTSVTDTQYF
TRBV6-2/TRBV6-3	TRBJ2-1	CASSLLAPSYNEQFF
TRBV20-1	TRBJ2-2	CSARDAGLAGNTGELFF
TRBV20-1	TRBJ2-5	CSARDRASGRAETQYF
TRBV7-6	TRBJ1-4	CASSLPPGGEKLFF
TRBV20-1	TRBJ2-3	CSAREGTSGSTDTQYF
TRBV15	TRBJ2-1	CATSRITGVGNEQFF